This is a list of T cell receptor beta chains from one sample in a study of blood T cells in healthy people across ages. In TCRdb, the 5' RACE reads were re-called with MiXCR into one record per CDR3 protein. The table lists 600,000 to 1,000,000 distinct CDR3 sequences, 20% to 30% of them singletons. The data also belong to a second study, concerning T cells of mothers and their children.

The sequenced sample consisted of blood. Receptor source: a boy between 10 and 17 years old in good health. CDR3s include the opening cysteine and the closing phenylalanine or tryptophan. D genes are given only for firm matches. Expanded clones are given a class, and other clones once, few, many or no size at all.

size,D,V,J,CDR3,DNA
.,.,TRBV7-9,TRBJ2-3,CASSVAGYESTDTQYF,TGTGCCAGCAGCGTTGCAGGGTACGAGAGCACAGATACGCAGTATTTT
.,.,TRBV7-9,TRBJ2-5,CASTSRDSWEETQYF,TGTGCCAGCACATCCCGGGACTCGTGGGAAGAGACCCAGTACTTC
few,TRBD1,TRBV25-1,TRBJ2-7,CATTGSSYEQYF,TGTGCCACGACAGGGAGCTCCTACGAGCAGTACTTC
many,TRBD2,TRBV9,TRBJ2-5,CASSVAAGGGETQYF,TGTGCCAGCAGCGTAGCAGCGGGAGGGGGGGAGACCCAGTACTTC
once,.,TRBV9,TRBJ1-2,CASRACGGSECGYTF,TGTGCCAGCAGGGCCTGCGGGGGGTCTGAGTGTGGCTACACCTTC
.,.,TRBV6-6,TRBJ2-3,CASSYGPGVNADTQYF,TGTGCCAGCAGTTACGGGCCAGGGGTAAACGCGGATACGCAGTATTTT
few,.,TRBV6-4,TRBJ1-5,CASSDSSHQPQHF,TGTGCCAGCAGTGACTCGAGCCATCAGCCCCAGCATTTT
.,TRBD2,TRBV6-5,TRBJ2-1,CASNRGTSGGTEQFF,TGTGCCAGCAACAGAGGGACTAGCGGGGGGACCGAGCAGTTCTTC
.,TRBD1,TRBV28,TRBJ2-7,CASSAPGQGFLPSYEQYF,TGTGCCAGCAGTGCGCCGGGACAGGGGTTCCTGCCTTCCTACGAGCAGTACTTC
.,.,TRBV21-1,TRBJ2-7,CARPGVEQYF,TGTGCCAGGCCCGGTGTCGAGCAGTACTTC
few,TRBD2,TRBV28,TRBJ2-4,CASSFPSGLAKNIQYF,TGTGCCAGCAGTTTCCCTAGCGGATTAGCCAAAAACATTCAGTACTTC
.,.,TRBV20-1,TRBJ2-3,CSARKTGYTQYF,TGCAGTGCTAGAAAGACAGGCTATACGCAGTATTTT
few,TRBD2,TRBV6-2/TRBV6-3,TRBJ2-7,CASSYGTSGASYEQYF,TGTGCCAGCAGTTACGGGACTAGCGGGGCCTCCTACGAGCAGTACTTC
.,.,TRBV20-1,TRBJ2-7,CSASPSLEQYF,TGCAGTGCTAGCCCCTCACTTGAGCAGTACTTC
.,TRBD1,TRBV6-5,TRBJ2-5,CASRRGQGARETQYF,TGTGCCAGCAGACGTGGACAGGGGGCTAGGGAGACCCAGTACTTC
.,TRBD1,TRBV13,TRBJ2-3,CASSVRTGLLGTDTQYF,TGTGCCAGCAGCGTACGGACAGGGCTTTTAGGCACAGATACGCAGTATTTT
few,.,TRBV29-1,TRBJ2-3,CSVERTDTQYF,TGCAGCGTTGAACGCACAGATACGCAGTATTTT
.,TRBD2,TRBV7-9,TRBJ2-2,CASSVREGRTGELFF,TGTGCCAGCAGCGTCCGGGAGGGCCGTACCGGGGAGCTGTTTTTT
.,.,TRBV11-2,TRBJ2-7,CASSLGRHRSYEQYF,TGTGCCAGCAGCTTAGGGAGGCACAGGTCCTACGAGCAGTACTTC
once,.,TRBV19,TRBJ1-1,CASSGSGWNTEASF,TGTGCCAGTAGTGGGTCGGGATGGAACACTGAAGCTTCCTTT
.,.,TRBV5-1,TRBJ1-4,CASNYRTYDEKLFF,TGCGCCAGCAACTACCGGACCTACGATGAAAAACTGTTTTTT
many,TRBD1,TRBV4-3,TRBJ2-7,CASSQVTGQGGYEQYF,TGCGCCAGCAGCCAAGTCACGGGACAGGGGGGCTACGAGCAGTACTTC
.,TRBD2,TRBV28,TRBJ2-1,CASSSLTTSDYNEQFF,TGTGCCAGCAGTTCTCTGACTACTAGCGATTACAATGAGCAGTTCTTC
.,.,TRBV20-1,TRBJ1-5,CSAKIQEGRLEPQHF,TGCAGTGCTAAGATTCAAGAGGGCCGGTTGGAGCCCCAGCATTTT
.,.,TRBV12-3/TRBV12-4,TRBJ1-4,CASSLAAGERGWEKLFF,TGTGCCAGCAGTTTAGCGGCAGGGGAGCGTGGATGGGAAAAACTGTTTTTT
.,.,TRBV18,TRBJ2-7,CASSPSAEYEQYF,TGTGCCAGCTCACCCAGCGCGGAGTACGAGCAGTACTTC
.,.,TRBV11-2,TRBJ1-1,CASSLDIRWGLRTEAFF,TGTGCCAGCAGCTTAGATATTCGGTGGGGGCTTCGCACTGAAGCTTTCTTT
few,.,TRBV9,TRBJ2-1,CASSPDPGASYNEQFF,TGTGCCAGCAGCCCCGACCCAGGGGCCTCCTACAATGAGCAGTTCTTC
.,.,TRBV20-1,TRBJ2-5,CSASGGGALSQETQYF,TGCAGTGCTAGTGGTGGGGGGGCGCTTAGCCAAGAGACCCAGTACTTC
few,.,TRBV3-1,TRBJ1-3,CASSQDRWSGNTIYF,TGTGCCAGCAGCCAAGATCGCTGGTCTGGAAACACCATATATTTT
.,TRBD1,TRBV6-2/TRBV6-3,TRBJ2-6,CASSIVDRTISGANVLTF,TGTGCCAGCAGTATTGTGGACAGGACAATCTCTGGGGCCAACGTCCTGACTTTC
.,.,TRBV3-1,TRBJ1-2,CASRHRTDYGYTF,TGTGCCAGCAGGCACAGGACAGATTATGGCTACACCTTC
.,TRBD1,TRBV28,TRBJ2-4,CASSFPTGGAPKNIQYF,TGTGCCAGCAGTTTCCCGACAGGGGGCGCGCCCAAAAACATTCAGTACTTC
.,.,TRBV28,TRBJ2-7,CATTVSGPVEQYF,TGTGCCACCACCGTTTCCGGTCCCGTCGAGCAGTACTTC
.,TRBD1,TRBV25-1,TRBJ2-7,CASSDPGQHYEQYF,TGTGCCAGCAGTGACCCGGGACAGCACTACGAGCAGTACTTC
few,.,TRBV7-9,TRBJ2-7,CASSYGRYPYEQYF,TGTGCCAGCAGCTATGGCCGATACCCCTACGAGCAGTACTTC
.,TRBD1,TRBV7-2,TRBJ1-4,CASSLARDRGEKLFF,TGTGCCAGCAGCTTAGCCCGGGACAGGGGTGAAAAACTGTTTTTT
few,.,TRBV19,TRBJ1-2,CASTDRGKGYTF,TGTGCCAGTACCGACCGGGGGAAAGGCTACACCTTC
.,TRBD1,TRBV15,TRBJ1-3,CATSKRGEGALEGGNTIYF,TGTGCCACCAGCAAACGGGGGGAGGGGGCGCTTGAAGGGGGAAACACCATATATTTT
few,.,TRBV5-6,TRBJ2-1,CASSLTGVTYNEQFF,TGTGCCAGCAGCTTGACGGGGGTAACCTACAATGAGCAGTTCTTC
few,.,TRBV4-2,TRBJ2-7,CAGSQDGREQYF,TGTGCCGGCAGCCAAGATGGGAGGGAGCAGTACTTC
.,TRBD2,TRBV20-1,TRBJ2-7,CSARMASGATYEQYF,TGCAGTGCTAGAATGGCTAGCGGGGCCACCTACGAGCAGTACTTC
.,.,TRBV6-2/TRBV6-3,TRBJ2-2,CASKLRGTGELFF,TGTGCCAGCAAACTACGAGGCACCGGGGAGCTGTTTTTT
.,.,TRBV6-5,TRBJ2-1,CASSYGGNNNEQFF,TGTGCCAGCAGTTACGGAGGGAACAACAATGAGCAGTTCTTC
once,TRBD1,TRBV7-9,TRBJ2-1,CASSLVGQADDNEQFF,TGTGCCAGCAGCTTAGTGGGACAGGCGGACGACAATGAGCAGTTCTTC